The 20 T cell receptor beta chains presented below share a single source sample, sequenced in a study of T cell responses to AZD1222 COVID-19 vaccine. Method: immunoSEQ multiplex PCR; TCRdb's copy keeps in-frame clones and lacks some. The repertoire holds 85,000 to 130,000 clones, with approximately 90% as singletons. This material consisted of peripheral blood, taken on day 0 of AZD1222 vaccination. The source of these receptors is an adult in good health.

The genes are TRBV5-4 and TRBJ1-1; D ambiguous. The germline CDR1 and CDR2 sequences are SGHNT and YYREEE (reference sequence). The CDR3 runs 13 residues. V was clipped by 4 bases and J by 11 bases, with 18 bases between them. The chain's CDR3 is CASSPGSSLRAFF. DNA of the CDR3: TGTGCCAGCAGCCCGGGCAGCTCTCTTAGGGCTTTCTTT.

The count of this clone is one. The chain recombines TRBV6-1 with TRBJ1-5; D unresolved. The CDR3 has 14 amino acids. The germline gives CDR1 MNHNS, CDR2 SASEGT. With 2 bases removed from V and 4 bases from J, the gap between germline ends came to 9 bases. CDR3 sequence (DNA): TGTGCCAGCAGTGAATACATGGGGAATCAGCCCCAGCATTTT. It specifies CASSEYMGNQPQHF.

V and J are TRBV3-1 (or the pseudogene TRBV3-2) and TRBJ1-5; D is ambiguous. The germline CDR1 and CDR2 sequences are LGHDT and YNNKEL (reference sequence). The CDR3 loop spans 13 amino acids. Trimming shortened V by 7 bases and J by 2 bases, and 9 bases separated the two germline ends. CDR3 DNA sequence: TGTGCCAGCACCCGGCAGGGCAATCAGCCCCAGCATTTT. It specifies CASTRQGNQPQHF.

The chain employs TRBV27 and TRBJ2-2, with D perhaps matching TRBD1 (5 bases). Germline V CDR1 and CDR2: MNHEY, SMNVEV (reference sequence). The CDR3 sequence is 15 residues long. Trimming removed 6 bases from V and 6 bases from J, with 17 bases in between. The CDR3: CASRSRAIRAGELFF. The CDR3 DNA reads TGTGCCAGCAGATCCAGGGCTATTCGGGCCGGGGAGCTGTTTTTT.

This chain joins TRBV6-6 and TRBJ1-3; TRBD1 is a possible D gene (6 bases). Germline CDR1 reads MNHNY; CDR2 reads SVGAGI (reference sequence). Trimming removed 5 bases at V and 0 bases at J, with 17 bases between. This CDR3 has 17 residues. CDR3: CASSPRGGGLSGNTIYF. The DNA for the CDR3 is TGTGCCAGCAGTCCTAGGGGTGGGGGCCTCTCTGGAAACACCATATATTTT.

The chain couples TRBV29-1 to TRBJ1-4; D gene ambiguous. The CDR3 is 17 amino acids. With 0 bases removed from V and 5 bases from J, the gap between germline ends came to 19 bases. CDR1 is SQVTM, CDR2 ANQGSEA, per germline. CDR3 nucleotide sequence: TGCAGCGTTGAAGAGGCCGGAGTGGGGAGGGCCAATGAAAAACTGTTTTTT. It specifies CSVEEAGVGRANEKLFF.

This chain connects TRBV7-2 to TRBJ1-6, with 9 bases identical to TRBD1. V lost 5 bases and J lost 9; bases outside the gene matches: 5. Germline-derived CDR1 and CDR2 are SGHTA and FQGNSA. The CDR3 runs to 14 residues. CDR3 sequence reads: CASSQGQGLSPLHF. In nucleotides, the CDR3 is TGTGCCAGCAGCCAAGGACAGGGGCTTTCACCCCTCCACTTT.

J is TRBJ1-5 and V is TRBV6-5; 9 bases are a match to TRBD1. Germline V CDR1 and CDR2: MNHEY, SVGAGI. The CDR3 contains 15 residues. The V gene end was trimmed by 4 bases and the J gene end by 4 bases; junction bases not matched to a gene: 5. CDR3 region: CASSWGTGTNQPQHF. For the CDR3, the DNA is TGTGCCAGCAGTTGGGGGACAGGGACAAATCAGCCCCAGCATTTT.

V gene TRBV5-1 combines with J gene TRBJ2-2, with D unresolved. This CDR3 is built from 13 residues. Germline CDR1 reads SGHRS; CDR2 reads YFSETQ. The V end lost 3 bases, the J end lost 4 bases, and 7 bases lay between the germline ends. The CDR3 spells CASSSETTGELFF. CDR3 sequence (DNA): TGCGCCAGCAGCTCAGAAACCACCGGGGAGCTGTTTTTT.

The chain joins TRBV15 to TRBJ2-7; D gene ambiguous. The CDR3 is made up of 14 amino acids. Per the germline V gene, CDR1 is LNHNV and CDR2 is YYDKDF (reference sequence). V was shortened by 0 bases and J by 2 bases, with 8 bases between the two germline ends. CDR3 loop: CATSRDGVAYEQYF. The CDR3 DNA reads as TGTGCCACCAGCAGAGACGGAGTGGCCTACGAGCAGTACTTC.

The rearrangement links TRBV29-1 to TRBJ2-1; 13 positions match TRBD2. J lost 9 bases, V lost 6 bases, and 14 bases had no gene match. Germline CDR1 is SQVTM and CDR2 is ANQGSEA. This CDR3 comprises 16 residues. The CDR3 spells CSVTSGGALRSGEQFF. The CDR3 bases are TGCAGCGTAACTAGCGGGGGGGCGCTGCGGTCGGGTGAGCAGTTCTTC.

The chain combines TRBV6-5 with TRBJ2-3; D is possibly TRBD2 (5 bases). Trimming pared 5 bases from V and 0 bases from J, leaving 9 bases between. Germline V gives CDR1 MNHEY, CDR2 SVGAGI. The length of the CDR3 is 14 residues. The CDR3 DNA follows: TGTGCCAGCAGTCCGGACTGGAGCACAGATACGCAGTATTTT. This sequence encodes CASSPDWSTDTQYF.

The rearrangement links TRBV4-3 to TRBJ1-6, with TRBD1 identical over 8 bases. This CDR3 is built from 17 residues. With 0 bases clipped from V and 8 bases from J, the junction kept 9 bases outside the gene matches. CDR1 and CDR2 from the germline V gene are LGHNA and YSLEER. CDR3 nucleotide sequence: TGCGCCAGCAGCCAAGATCATTGGCAGGGGGCGGATTCACCCCTCCACTTT. This sequence encodes CASSQDHWQGADSPLHF.

J is TRBJ1-4 and V is TRBV5-6; D remains ambiguous. V was clipped by 4 bases and J by 3 bases, with 10 bases between them. The CDR3 runs to 14 residues. CDR1 and CDR2 (germline): SGHDT, YYEEEE. CDR3 bases: TGTGCCAGCAGCCCCGGACCAGCTAATGAAAAACTGTTTTTT. It is translated as CASSPGPANEKLFF. The variable domain in full, completed from reference TRBV5-6 and TRBJ1-4, reads DAGVTQSPTHLIKTRGQQVTLRCSPKSGHDTVSWYQQALGQGPQFIFQYYEEEERQRGNFPDRFSGHQFPNYSSELNVNALLLGDSALYLCASSPGPANEKLFFGSGTQLSVL.

The rearrangement uses TRBV7-9 and TRBJ2-1; possibly TRBD1 for D (6 bases). Germline values: CDR1 SEHNR, CDR2 FQNEAQ (reference sequence). Trimming shortened V by 4 bases and J by 5 bases, and 18 bases separated the two germline ends. This CDR3 has 16 residues. This CDR3 reads CASSYGPGQRNNEQFF. The CDR3, as DNA: TGTGCCAGCAGCTACGGCCCTGGACAGAGAAACAATGAGCAGTTCTTC.

The chain has TRBV5-6 and TRBJ1-5; D gene ambiguous. The germline V and J ends were trimmed by 4 bases and 3 bases, with 11 bases remaining between them. The CDR3 has 14 amino acids. CDR1 and CDR2 (germline): SGHDT, YYEEEE. CDR3 sequence reads: CASSQYSYNQPQHF. The DNA of the CDR3 is TGTGCCAGCAGCCAATACAGCTACAATCAGCCCCAGCATTTT.

This clone has a single count. This chain joins TRBV7-9 and TRBJ2-3; either TRBD1 or TRBD2 may supply D (6 bases each). The CDR3 runs to 16 residues. CDR1 and CDR2 from the germline V gene are SEHNR and FQNEAQ (reference sequence). The V and J ends lost 0 bases and 5 bases respectively, with 15 bases between them. CDR3 nucleotides: TGTGCCAGCAGCTTAGCGGACTGGGGGGCGGGAGATACGCAGTATTTT. Translated, it gives CASSLADWGAGDTQYF.

V and J are TRBV7-2 and TRBJ2-1, with D possibly called TRBD1 or TRBD2 (5 bases each). The V gene's germline CDR1 is SGHTA and CDR2 FQGNSA. The CDR3 is made up of 16 amino acids. V lost 5 bases and J 0 bases, leaving 14 bases between the germline ends. CDR3 loop: CASSPPGPGSYNEQFF. The DNA of the CDR3 is TGTGCCAGCAGCCCACCGGGGCCCGGCTCCTACAATGAGCAGTTCTTC.

The chain carries TRBV4-2 and TRBJ1-4; D is unresolved. Trimming stripped 0 bases from V and 5 bases from J, with 7 bases between. The CDR3 is 14 residues long. Per the germline V gene, CDR1 is LGHNA and CDR2 is YNFKEQ. The CDR3 loop reads CASSQDGGNEKLFF. CDR3 bases: TGTGCCAGCAGCCAAGATGGCGGGAATGAAAAACTGTTTTTT.

The chain is built from TRBV7-9 and TRBJ2-7; no reliable D call. The ends were cut back, 1 base at V and 0 bases at J, with 4 bases in the middle. The CDR3 is 13 amino acids. Germline assignment: CDR1 SEHNR and CDR2 FQNEAQ (reference sequence). The chain's CDR3 is CASSLESSYEQYF. The CDR3 coding sequence is TGTGCCAGCAGCTTAGAGAGCTCCTACGAGCAGTACTTC.